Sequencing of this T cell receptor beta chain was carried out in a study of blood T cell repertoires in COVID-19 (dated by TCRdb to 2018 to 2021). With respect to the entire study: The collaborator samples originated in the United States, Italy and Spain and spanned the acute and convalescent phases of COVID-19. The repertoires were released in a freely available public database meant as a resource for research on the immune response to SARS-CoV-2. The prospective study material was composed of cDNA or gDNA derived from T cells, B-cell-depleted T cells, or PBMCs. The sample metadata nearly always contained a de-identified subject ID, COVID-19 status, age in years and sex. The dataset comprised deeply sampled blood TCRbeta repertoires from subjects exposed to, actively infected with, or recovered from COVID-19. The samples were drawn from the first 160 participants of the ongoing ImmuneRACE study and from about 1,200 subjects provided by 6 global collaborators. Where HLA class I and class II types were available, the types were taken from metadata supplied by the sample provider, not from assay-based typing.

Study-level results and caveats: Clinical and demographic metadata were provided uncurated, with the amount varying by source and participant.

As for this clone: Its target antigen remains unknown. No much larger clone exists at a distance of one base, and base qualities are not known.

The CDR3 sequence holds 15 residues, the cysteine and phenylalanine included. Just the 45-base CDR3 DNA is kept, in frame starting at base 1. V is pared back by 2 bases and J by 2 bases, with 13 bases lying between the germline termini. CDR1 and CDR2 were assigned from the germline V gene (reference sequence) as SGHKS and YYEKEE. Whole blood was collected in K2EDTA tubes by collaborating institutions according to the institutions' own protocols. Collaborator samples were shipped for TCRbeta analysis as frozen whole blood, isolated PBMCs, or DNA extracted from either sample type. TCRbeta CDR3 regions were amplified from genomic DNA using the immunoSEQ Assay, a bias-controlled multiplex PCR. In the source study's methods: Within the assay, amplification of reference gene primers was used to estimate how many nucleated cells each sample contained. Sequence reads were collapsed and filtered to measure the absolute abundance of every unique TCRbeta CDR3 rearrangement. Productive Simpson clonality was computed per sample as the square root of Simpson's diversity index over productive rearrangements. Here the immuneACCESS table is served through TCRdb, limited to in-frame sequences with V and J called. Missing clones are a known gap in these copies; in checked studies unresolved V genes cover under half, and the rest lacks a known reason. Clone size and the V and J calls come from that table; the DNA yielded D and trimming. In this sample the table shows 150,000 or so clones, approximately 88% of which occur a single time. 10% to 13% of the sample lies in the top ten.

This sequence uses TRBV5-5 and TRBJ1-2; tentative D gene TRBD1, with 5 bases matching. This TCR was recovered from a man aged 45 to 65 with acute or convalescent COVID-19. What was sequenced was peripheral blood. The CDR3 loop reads CASSFRREENYGYTF. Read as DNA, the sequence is TGTGCCAGCAGCTTTCGCAGGGAAGAGAACTATGGCTACACCTTC.